Listed here are 31 T cell receptor beta chains from one sample, sequenced in a study of T cell repertoires in aging, cancer and after chemotherapy. Rearranged V-D-J TRB sequences were amplified with a mixed TRB-A/B primer pool. In TCRdb, the multiplex PCR reads were re-called with MiXCR into one record per CDR3 protein. The sample yields about 1,200 distinct CDR3 sequences, 20% to 30% seen once. The template was genomic DNA from peripheral blood, not RNA. Sample: blood. The receptors were gathered from a human donor with a blood cancer.

By sample fraction, this clonotype is large. CDR3 protein: CAWSPGAGGKETQYF. The CDR3 DNA sequence: TGTGCCTGGAGCCCGGGGGCGGGGGGAAAAGAGACCCAGTACTTC. This chain joins TRBV30 and TRBJ2-5; 8 bases are shared with TRBD2. J was trimmed by 3 bases and V by 3 bases; bases with no gene match: 9. This CDR3 region has 15 residues. CDR1 GTSNPN and CDR2 SVGIG come from the germline V gene (reference sequence).

The chain links TRBV6-6 to TRBJ1-5, with 9 bases matching TRBD1. V shed 0 bases and J 4 bases; nucleotides not matched to a gene: 4. CDR1 and CDR2 from the germline V gene are MNHNY and SVGAGI (reference sequence). The CDR3 has 16 residues. The CDR3 coding sequence is TGTGCCAGCAGTTACTCGACCGGGACAGGGAATCAGCCCCAGCATTTT. Protein product: CASSYSTGTGNQPQHF.

The rearrangement uses TRBV15 and TRBJ1-2, with 7 positions matching TRBD1. Germline-derived CDR1 and CDR2 are LNHNV and YYDKDF (reference sequence). Trimming at V came to 5 bases and at J to 8 bases, leaving 5 bases not matched to a gene. CDR3 size: 12 residues. The CDR3 bases are TGTGCCACCAGCGTCGACAGGGTCGGCTACACCTTC. This sequence encodes CATSVDRVGYTF.

The chain couples TRBV2 to TRBJ2-7; D remains unclear. The germline V gene encodes CDR1 SNHLY and CDR2 FYNNEI. The CDR3 sequence is 14 residues long. V lost 8 bases and J 2 bases, leaving 16 bases between the germline ends. The CDR3 protein is CASALLRQAYEQYF. The DNA for the CDR3 is TGTGCCAGCGCGCTCCTGAGGCAGGCCTACGAGCAGTACTTC.

In its sample, this clonotype ranks as medium-sized. The chain is built from TRBV24-1 and TRBJ2-3; D is uncertain. This CDR3 has 12 amino acids. Germline values: CDR1 KGHDR, CDR2 SFDVKD. V was shortened by 5 bases and J by 11 bases, with 13 bases between the two germline ends. CDR3 sequence reads: CATSGELPRQYF. CDR3 DNA: TGTGCCACCAGTGGGGAACTCCCAAGGCAGTATTTT.

The V gene is TRBV20-1, the J gene TRBJ2-1; no clear D. The germline V gene encodes CDR1 DFQATT and CDR2 SNEGSKA (reference sequence). This CDR3 comprises 11 residues. V lost 6 bases to trimming and J lost 8 bases, with 11 bases between them. CDR3 coding DNA: TGCAGTGCCAAGAAGACCTATGAGCAGTTCTTC. This translates into CSAKKTYEQFF.

This clonotype is categorized as medium-sized. The chain recombines TRBV28 with TRBJ2-2; D remains ambiguous. The CDR3 has 19 amino acids. Deletions cut 6 bases from V and 6 bases from J, with 29 bases between. Germline V gene lookup returns CDR1 MDHEN and CDR2 SYDVKM. DNA for the CDR3: TGTGCCAGCAGCCCAGGCCTCTGGGGTGACACGGTCGGTTCCGGGGAGCTGTTTTTT. Translation: CASSPGLWGDTVGSGELFF.

This chain joins TRBV29-1 and TRBJ2-2; 15 nucleotides agree with TRBD2. Germline CDR1 SQVTM, CDR2 ANQGSEA. V lost 5 bases, J lost 5 bases, and 9 bases stayed unmatched. The CDR3 is 17 residues long. The CDR3 loop is CSVIGLAGGPRTGELFF. The DNA of the CDR3 is TGCAGCGTTATAGGACTAGCGGGAGGGCCGAGGACCGGGGAGCTGTTTTTT.

This chain links TRBV7-2 with TRBJ1-2, with D uncertain. The germline V and J ends were trimmed by 0 bases and 7 bases, with 6 bases remaining between them. Germline V gene data show CDR1 as SGHTA and CDR2 as FQGNSA. The length of the CDR3 is 12 residues. The CDR3 loop is CASSLAGSGYTF. The DNA for the CDR3 is TGTGCCAGCAGCTTAGCAGGGTCTGGCTACACCTTC.

The CDR3 DNA reads as TGTGCCAGCAGCTTGGTGTTAGAGGAGGGCTACACCTTC. Its protein is CASSLVLEEGYTF. The V call is TRBV5-6, the J call TRBJ1-2; D gene uncertain. The germline V and J ends were trimmed by 0 bases and 8 bases, with 11 bases remaining between them. Germline V gene lookup returns CDR1 SGHDT and CDR2 YYEEEE. The CDR3 has 13 amino acids. The variable domain in full, completed from reference TRBV5-6 and TRBJ1-2, reads DAGVTQSPTHLIKTRGQQVTLRCSPKSGHDTVSWYQQALGQGPQFIFQYYEEEERQRGNFPDRFSGHQFPNYSSELNVNALLLGDSALYLCASSLVLEEGYTFGSGTRLTVV.

The chain is built from TRBV15 and TRBJ1-2, with 8 positions matching TRBD1. The V segment lost 5 bases and the J segment 8 bases; nucleotides outside the gene matches: 4. This CDR3 comprises 12 residues. Looked up from germline, CDR1 is LNHNV and CDR2 is YYDKDF (reference sequence). For the CDR3, the DNA is TGTGCCACCAGCGTCGACAGGGGCGGCTACACCTTC. Encoded protein: CATSVDRGGYTF. The full variable domain, in which reference TRBV15 and TRBJ1-2 provide the parts outside the CDR3, is DAMVIQNPRYQVTQFGKPVTLSCSQTLNHNVMYWYQQKSSQAPKLLFHYYDKDFNNEADTPDNFQSRRPNTSFCFLDIRSPGLGDTAMYLCATSVDRGGYTFGSGTRLTVV.

Judged by abundance, this clonotype is medium-sized. The gene calls are TRBV19 and TRBJ2-1; D could derive from TRBD1 or TRBD2 (5 bases each). Germline V lookup: CDR1 LNHDA, CDR2 SQIVND (reference sequence). The CDR3 loop spans 13 amino acids. The V gene lost 3 bases and the J gene lost 8 bases, with 11 bases spanning the gap. The CDR3 reads CASSMTGADEQFF. CDR3 coding DNA: TGTGCCAGTAGTATGACCGGGGCGGATGAGCAGTTCTTC.

In this sample, this clonotype is medium-sized. The chain has TRBV10-3 and TRBJ2-5, with D perhaps TRBD1 or TRBD2 (5 bases each). Trimming shortened V by 6 bases and J by 4 bases, and 15 bases separated the two germline ends. This CDR3 contains 14 residues. Germline CDR1 is ENHRY and CDR2 is SYGVKD. CDR3 sequence (DNA): TGTGCCATCAGCGTTCTTGGGGGTGGAGAGACCCAGTACTTC. Translating it yields CAISVLGGGETQYF.

The V call is TRBV25-1, the J call TRBJ2-5; D tentatively fits TRBD1 or TRBD2 (6 bases each). CDR1 is MGHDK and CDR2 is SYGVNS in the germline V gene. The CDR3 is made up of 17 amino acids. Trimming shortened V by 6 bases and J by 2 bases, and 22 bases separated the two germline ends. The CDR3 bases are TGTGCCAGCAGCCAACTTGGGGGCGGAGGGGGTCAAGAGACCCAGTACTTC. Protein product: CASSQLGGGGGQETQYF.

In the case of this clonotype: A clone one base away is much larger, so this may be a read error. The gene calls are TRBV11-3 and TRBJ2-1; D gene uncertain. The CDR3 spans 11 residues. Germline lookup yields CDR1 SGHNT and CDR2 YENEEA. Trimming took 2 bases from V and 10 from J, leaving 6 bases between them. CDR3 DNA sequence: TGTGCCAGCAGCTTATCCCAGGAGCAGTTCTTC. Amino acids: CASSLSQEQFF. The full variable domain, rest sourced from reference TRBV11-3 and TRBJ2-1, is EAGVVQSPRYKIIEKKQPVAFWCNPISGHNTLYWYLQNLGQGPELLIRYENEEAVDDSQLPKDRFSAERLKGVDSTLKIQPAELGDSAVYLCASSLSQEQFFGPGTRLTVL.

This clonotype was observed a single time. A read error is possible here, since a much larger clone lies one base away. This chain uses TRBV11-3 with TRBJ1-2; D perhaps matches TRBD1 (6 bases). The CDR3 contains 14 residues. The V end was cut by 8 bases, the J end by 9 bases, with 22 bases between. Germline V gene sequence: CDR1 SGHNT, CDR2 YENEEA. The CDR3: CASGPQTGALRYTF. CDR3 coding DNA: TGTGCCAGCGGCCCCCAGACAGGAGCCCTCCGCTACACCTTC.

This clonotype is judged medium-sized. This chain joins TRBV7-6 and TRBJ2-1; D call uncertain. Germline V CDR1 and CDR2: SGHVS, FNYEAQ. The CDR3 spans 13 residues. The ends were cut back, 1 base at V and 6 bases at J, with 7 bases in the middle. The CDR3 loop reads CASSLGLRNEQFF. The CDR3 region has the DNA TGTGCCAGCAGCTTAGGGCTCCGCAATGAGCAGTTCTTC.

The chain uses TRBV15 and TRBJ2-3; TRBD1 aligns across 7 bases. Germline assignment: CDR1 LNHNV and CDR2 YYDKDF (reference sequence). There are 16 residues in the CDR3. CDR3 sequence (DNA): TGTGTCACTTCGGTTCGGCAAGGGACAGTCACAGATACGCAGTATTTT. Its protein product is CVTSVRQGTVTDTQYF.

This clonotype is categorized as medium-sized (0.01 to 0.1%). J is TRBJ2-3 and V is TRBV19; no clear D. Per the germline V gene, CDR1 is LNHDA and CDR2 is SQIVND (reference sequence). CDR3 length: 13 amino acids. V was cut by 6 bases and J by 6 bases, with 13 bases left in between. The DNA of the CDR3 is TGTGCCAGTAGCTTGGGAAGTCCGGATACGCAGTATTTT. Amino acid sequence: CASSLGSPDTQYF. The whole variable domain, filled in from reference TRBV19 and TRBJ2-3, reads DGGITQSPKYLFRKEGQNVTLSCEQNLNHDAMYWYRQDPGQGLRLIYYSQIVNDFQKGDIAEGYSVSREKKESFPLTVTSAQKNPTAFYLCASSLGSPDTQYFGPGTRLTVL.

The chain joins TRBV18 to TRBJ2-7; TRBD2 matches 15 bases. The CDR3 spans 15 residues. Germline CDR1 KGHSH, CDR2 LQKENI. The ends lost 5 bases at V and 7 bases at J; junction bases unmatched: 6. CDR3 in DNA: TGTGCCAGCTCAAGTTCCGGGACTAGCGGGGGGGAGCAGTACTTC. This sequence encodes CASSSSGTSGGEQYF.

In its sample, this clonotype was seen a few times. The chain is built from TRBV6-2 or TRBV6-3 and TRBJ1-5, with D possibly being TRBD1 (6 bases). Germline CDR1 MNHEY, CDR2 SVGEGT. Between the trimmed V and J ends, which lost 7 bases and 7 bases, there was a span of 14 bases. CDR3 length: 13 amino acids. The CDR3 loop is CASTPVGGQPQHF. As DNA, the CDR3 is TGTGCCAGCACCCCCGTAGGGGGACAGCCCCAGCATTTT.

This clonotype is labeled as medium-sized. The chain recombines TRBV27 with TRBJ2-7; D possibly corresponds to TRBD2 (7 bases). Per the germline V gene, CDR1 is MNHEY and CDR2 is SMNVEV (reference sequence). Trimming removed 5 bases from V and 3 bases from J, with 17 bases in between. The CDR3 length is 15 residues. The CDR3 coding sequence is TGTGCCAGCAGTGTTGGCCTGGGGGGGCACTACGAGCAGTACTTC. This gives the protein CASSVGLGGHYEQYF.

This clonotype is labeled as medium-sized (0.01 to 0.1%). The V and J genes are TRBV11-3 and TRBJ1-2, with D perhaps matching TRBD1 (6 bases). The V and J ends lost 5 bases and 9 bases respectively, with 19 bases between them. There are 14 residues in the CDR3. Germline loops: CDR1 SGHNT, CDR2 YENEEA. CDR3 amino acids: CASSPQTGALRYTF. In DNA form, the CDR3 reads TGTGCCAGCAGCCCCCAGACAGGAGCCCTCCGCTACACCTTC. The full variable domain, its missing parts supplied by reference TRBV11-3 and TRBJ1-2, is EAGVVQSPRYKIIEKKQPVAFWCNPISGHNTLYWYLQNLGQGPELLIRYENEEAVDDSQLPKDRFSAERLKGVDSTLKIQPAELGDSAVYLCASSPQTGALRYTFGSGTRLTVV.

In this sample, this clonotype is medium-sized. This chain links TRBV30 with TRBJ2-7; D gene unclear. V shed 0 bases and J shed 1 base, with 7 bases lying between them. Germline CDR1 GTSNPN, CDR2 SVGIG (reference sequence). This CDR3 region has 13 residues. CDR3 loop: CAWSVGQSYEQYF. DNA of the CDR3: TGTGCCTGGAGTGTCGGGCAGTCCTACGAGCAGTACTTC.

By share of the sample, this clonotype is medium-sized. This sequence joins TRBV30 and TRBJ2-2; D uncertain. CDR1 and CDR2 (germline): GTSNPN, SVGIG (reference sequence). The CDR3 loop spans 12 amino acids. V was clipped by 0 bases and J by 9 bases, with 8 bases between them. In DNA form, the CDR3 reads TGTGCCTGGAGTGTATCGAGGAGGGAGCTGTTTTTT. It translates to CAWSVSRRELFF. The complete variable domain, with remaining parts taken from reference TRBV30 and TRBJ2-2, reads SQTIHQWPATLVQPVGSPLSLECTVEGTSNPNLYWYRQAAGRGLQLLFYSVGIGQISSEVPQNLSASRPQDRQFILSSKKLLLSDSGFYLCAWSVSRRELFFGEGSRLTVL.

This clonotype has a handful of counts. CDR3 DNA: TGTGCCAGCAGTTTATCCTGGGGCAGGCGATCCTACAATGAGCAGTTCTTC. This encodes CASSLSWGRRSYNEQFF. The chain couples TRBV28 to TRBJ2-1; tentatively, D is TRBD1 (5 bases). CDR1 and CDR2 (germline): MDHEN, SYDVKM. The CDR3 is 17 residues long. The V and J ends lost 1 base and 1 base respectively, with 14 bases between them.

The CDR3 region is CASSSTIGGEAFF. The CDR3 DNA reads TGTGCCAGCAGTTCCACCATTGGGGGGGAAGCTTTCTTT. The chain couples TRBV12-3 or TRBV12-4 to TRBJ1-1, with D perhaps matching TRBD1 (5 bases). CDR3 length: 13 amino acids. V lost 4 bases to trimming and J lost 8 bases, with 14 bases between them.

Comments on this clonotype: At one of its ends the junction is not consistent with the germline gene, which may arise from a read error. The chain combines TRBV24-1 with TRBJ2-3, with D perhaps TRBD1 (5 bases). The CDR3 consists of 17 residues. CDR1 is KGHDR, CDR2 SFDVKD, per germline. DNA of the CDR3: TGTGCCACCAGTGATTTTGAGGACAAGGAGAGCACAGATACGCAGTGTTTT. Amino acid sequence: CATSDFEDKESTDTQCF.

This clonotype was counted between two and nine times. This chain joins TRBV6-2 or TRBV6-3 and TRBJ1-2; D not certain. The CDR3 spans 14 residues. The V gene's germline CDR1 is MNHEY and CDR2 SVGEGT. Trimming removed 0 bases from V and 13 bases from J, with 18 bases in between. The CDR3 loop is CASSYSNWLGLGTF. The DNA of the CDR3 is TGTGCCAGCAGTTACTCGAATTGGCTGGGCCTCGGCACCTTC.

The chain joins TRBV19 to TRBJ1-1, with a tentative D call TRBD1 (5 bases). Germline V gene lookup returns CDR1 LNHDA and CDR2 SQIVND (reference sequence). The CDR3 length is 14 residues. Trimming took 5 bases from V and 3 from J, leaving 13 bases between them. This CDR3 reads CASSPSWGYTEAFF. CDR3 in DNA: TGTGCCAGTAGTCCTTCATGGGGCTACACTGAAGCTTTCTTT.

The V and J genes are TRBV20-1 and TRBJ2-1; D call uncertain. Germline assignment: CDR1 DFQATT and CDR2 SNEGSKA (reference sequence). V was pared by 7 bases and J by 1 base, with 8 bases between. The CDR3 is 12 amino acids. The CDR3 is CSGTESYNEQFF. The DNA of the CDR3 is TGCAGTGGGACGGAATCCTACAATGAGCAGTTCTTC.